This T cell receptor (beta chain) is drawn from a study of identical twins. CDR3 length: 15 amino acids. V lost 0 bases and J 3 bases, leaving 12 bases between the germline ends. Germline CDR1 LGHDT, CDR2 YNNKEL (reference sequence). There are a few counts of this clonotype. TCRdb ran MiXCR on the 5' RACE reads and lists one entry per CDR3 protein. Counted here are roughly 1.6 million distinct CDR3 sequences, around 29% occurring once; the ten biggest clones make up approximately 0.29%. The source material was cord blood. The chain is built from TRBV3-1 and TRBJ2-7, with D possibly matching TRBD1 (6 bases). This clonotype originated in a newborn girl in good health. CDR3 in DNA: TGTGCCAGCAGCCAAGAACAGGGTGATCGCTACGAGCAGTACTTC. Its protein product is CASSQEQGDRYEQYF.